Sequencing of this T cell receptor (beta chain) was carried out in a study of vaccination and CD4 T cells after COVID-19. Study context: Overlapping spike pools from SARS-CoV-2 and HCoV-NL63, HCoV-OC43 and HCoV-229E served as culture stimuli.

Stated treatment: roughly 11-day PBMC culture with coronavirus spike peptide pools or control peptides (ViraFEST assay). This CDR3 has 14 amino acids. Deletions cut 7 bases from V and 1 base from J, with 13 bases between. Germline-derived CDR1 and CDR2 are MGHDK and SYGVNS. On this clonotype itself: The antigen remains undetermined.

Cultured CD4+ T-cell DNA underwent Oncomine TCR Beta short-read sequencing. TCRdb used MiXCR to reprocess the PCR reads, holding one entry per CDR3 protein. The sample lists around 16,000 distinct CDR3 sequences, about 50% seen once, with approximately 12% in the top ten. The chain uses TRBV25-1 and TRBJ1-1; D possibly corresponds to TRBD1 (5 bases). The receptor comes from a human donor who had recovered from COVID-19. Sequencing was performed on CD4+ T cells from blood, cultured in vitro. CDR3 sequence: CASKGQLGNTEAFF. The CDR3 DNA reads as TGTGCCAGCAAGGGGCAGCTGGGGAACACTGAAGCTTTCTTT.